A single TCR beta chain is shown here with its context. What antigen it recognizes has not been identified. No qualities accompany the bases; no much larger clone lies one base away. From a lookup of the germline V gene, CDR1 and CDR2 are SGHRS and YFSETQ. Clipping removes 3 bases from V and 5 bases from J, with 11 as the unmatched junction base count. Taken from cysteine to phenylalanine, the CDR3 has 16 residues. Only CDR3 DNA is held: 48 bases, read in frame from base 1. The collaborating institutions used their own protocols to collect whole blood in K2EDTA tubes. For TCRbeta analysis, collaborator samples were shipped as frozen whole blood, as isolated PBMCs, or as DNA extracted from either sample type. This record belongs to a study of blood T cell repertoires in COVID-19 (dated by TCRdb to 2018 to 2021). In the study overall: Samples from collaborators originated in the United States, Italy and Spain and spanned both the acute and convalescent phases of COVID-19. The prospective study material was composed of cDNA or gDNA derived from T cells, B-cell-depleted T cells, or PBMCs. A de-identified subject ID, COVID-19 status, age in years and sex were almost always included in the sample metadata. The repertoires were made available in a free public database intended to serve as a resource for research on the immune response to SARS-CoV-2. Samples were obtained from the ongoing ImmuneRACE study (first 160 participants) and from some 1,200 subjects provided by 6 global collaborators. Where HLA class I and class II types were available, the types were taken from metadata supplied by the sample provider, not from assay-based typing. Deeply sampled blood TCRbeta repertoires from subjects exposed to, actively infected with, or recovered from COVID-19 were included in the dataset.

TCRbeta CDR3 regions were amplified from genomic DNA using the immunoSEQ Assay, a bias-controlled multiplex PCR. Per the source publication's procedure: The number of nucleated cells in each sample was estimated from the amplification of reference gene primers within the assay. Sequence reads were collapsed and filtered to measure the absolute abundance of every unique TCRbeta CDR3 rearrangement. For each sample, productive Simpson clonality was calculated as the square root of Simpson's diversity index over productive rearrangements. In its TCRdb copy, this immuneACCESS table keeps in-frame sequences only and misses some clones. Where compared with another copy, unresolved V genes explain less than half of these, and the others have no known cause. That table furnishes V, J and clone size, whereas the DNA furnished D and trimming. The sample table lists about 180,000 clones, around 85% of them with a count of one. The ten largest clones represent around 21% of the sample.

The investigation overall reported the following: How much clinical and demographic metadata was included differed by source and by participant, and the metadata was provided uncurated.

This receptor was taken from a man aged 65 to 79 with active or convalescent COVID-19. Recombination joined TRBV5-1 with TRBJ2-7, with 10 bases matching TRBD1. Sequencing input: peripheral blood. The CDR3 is CASSYRTGTGDHEQYF. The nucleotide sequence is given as TGCGCCAGCAGCTATAGAACCGGGACAGGGGACCACGAGCAGTACTTC. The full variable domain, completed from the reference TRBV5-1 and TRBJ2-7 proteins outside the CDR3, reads KAGVTQTPRYLIKTRGQQVTLSCSPISGHRSVSWYQQTPGQGLQFLFEYFSETQRNKGNFPGRFSGRQFSNSRSEMNVSTLELGDSALYLCASSYRTGTGDHEQYFGPGTRLTVT.